These 26 T cell receptor beta chains originate from one sample sequenced in a study of shared clonotypes between healthy human individuals. The protocol was immunoSEQ multiplex PCR, while the TCRdb copy is restricted to in-frame clones and leaves out a portion. The data contain over 2,000,000 clones, over 85% of them singletons. Selected positively for CCR7 and CD45RO-negative, naive CD8 cells excluded terminally differentiated effector memory CD45RA+ cells. The sequenced material came from naive CD8+ T cells from PBMCs. The receptors come from a man younger than 30 in good health. Some clones in this sample may be carry-over from other donors' samples.

The chain is built from TRBV19 and TRBJ2-1; possibly TRBD1 for D (5 bases). The CDR3 consists of 14 residues. V was shortened by 5 bases and J by 8 bases, with 16 bases between the two germline ends. Germline assignment: CDR1 LNHDA and CDR2 SQIVND (reference sequence). CDR3 DNA: TGTGCCAGTAGTCCTCGATACAGGTTCCATGAGCAGTTCTTC. Translated: CASSPRYRFHEQFF. The whole variable domain, remainder taken from reference TRBV19 and TRBJ2-1, is DGGITQSPKYLFRKEGQNVTLSCEQNLNHDAMYWYRQDPGQGLRLIYYSQIVNDFQKGDIAEGYSVSREKKESFPLTVTSAQKNPTAFYLCASSPRYRFHEQFFGPGTRLTVL.

This chain uses TRBV2 with TRBJ2-1; the D gene is possibly TRBD1 (6 bases). Germline values: CDR1 SNHLY, CDR2 FYNNEI. Trimming stripped 2 bases from V and 5 bases from J, with 10 bases between. The CDR3 spans 14 residues. The CDR3 DNA reads as TGTGCCAGCAGTGAAAGACAGGACGACAATGAGCAGTTCTTC. This gives the protein CASSERQDDNEQFF.

The chain has TRBV19 and TRBJ2-7; 8 positions match TRBD2. CDR3 size: 16 residues. J gave up 0 bases and V 3 bases, and 7 bases lay outside the gene matches. Germline CDR1 reads LNHDA; CDR2 reads SQIVND (reference sequence). CDR3 sequence: CASSIGVGTSSYEQYF. Written as DNA, the CDR3 is TGTGCCAGTAGTATCGGAGTCGGGACTAGCTCCTACGAGCAGTACTTC. Supplemented by reference TRBV19 and TRBJ2-7, the full variable domain reads DGGITQSPKYLFRKEGQNVTLSCEQNLNHDAMYWYRQDPGQGLRLIYYSQIVNDFQKGDIAEGYSVSREKKESFPLTVTSAQKNPTAFYLCASSIGVGTSSYEQYFGPGTRLTVT.

The rearrangement links TRBV4-1 to TRBJ2-7; D is perhaps TRBD1 (5 bases). The CDR3 extends over 13 amino acids. Looked up from germline, CDR1 is MGHRA and CDR2 is YSYEKL. V gave up 4 bases and J gave up 2 bases, with 9 bases separating them. The CDR3 nucleotides read TGCGCCAGCAGCCGCCCGGACACCTACGAGCAGTACTTC. Its translation: CASSRPDTYEQYF.

The chain joins TRBV7-9 to TRBJ1-1; D unclear. Germline V gives CDR1 SEHNR, CDR2 FQNEAQ (reference sequence). Trimming removed 5 bases from V and 11 bases from J, with 15 bases in between. The CDR3 length is 12 residues. CDR3 DNA: TGTGCCAGCAGCCTCGGAACCAGCGGGGCTTTCTTT. It translates to CASSLGTSGAFF.

This chain uses TRBV28 with TRBJ2-7; TRBD2 matches 10 bases. Per germline, CDR1 MDHEN and CDR2 SYDVKM. The junction had 12 bases not matched to a gene; V was cut back by 3 bases and J by 4 bases. The CDR3 is 17 amino acids. CDR3 loop: CASSFYAGTSVNYEQYF. The CDR3 coding sequence is TGTGCCAGCAGTTTCTACGCCGGGACTAGCGTTAATTACGAGCAGTACTTC.

Comments on this clone: The sample holds other DNA sequences that translate to the same CDR3. The chain couples TRBV4-1 to TRBJ2-1; D possibly corresponds to TRBD2 (6 bases). Trimming took 1 base from V and 9 from J, leaving 10 bases between them. Germline CDR1 MGHRA, CDR2 YSYEKL. This CDR3 is 13 amino acids long. The CDR3 spells CASSQGAGSEQFF. CDR3 nucleotides: TGCGCCAGCAGCCAAGGGGCCGGGAGTGAGCAGTTCTTC.

The chain carries TRBV15 and TRBJ2-2, with 12 bases that match TRBD2. Trimming cost V 1 base and J 5 bases; bases outside gene matches: 17. Germline V gives CDR1 LNHNV, CDR2 YYDKDF (reference sequence). The CDR3 consists of 21 residues. CDR3 bases: TGTGCCACCAGCAGAGCACCGGGACAGCCGACTAGCGGGAGAATAACCGGGGAGCTGTTTTTT. Translated: CATSRAPGQPTSGRITGELFF.

This clone has only one observation. The chain recombines TRBV5-4 with TRBJ1-2; D call uncertain. The CDR3 sequence is 15 residues long. Trimming cost V 2 bases and J 4 bases, with 15 bases left between them. Germline CDR1 and CDR2: SGHNT and YYREEE (reference sequence). Here the CDR3 DNA reads TGTGCCAGCAGCTTATCAGACCTCGCTTTCTATGGCTACACCTTC. The encoded protein is CASSLSDLAFYGYTF.

The chain carries TRBV5-5 and TRBJ2-7; D is ambiguous. The V and J ends lost 4 bases and 0 bases respectively, with 11 bases between them. The CDR3 spans 14 residues. CDR1 SGHKS and CDR2 YYEKEE come from the germline V gene (reference sequence). The CDR3 DNA sequence: TGTGCCAGCAGCCCCGGGCCAAGCTCCTACGAGCAGTACTTC. Its translation is CASSPGPSSYEQYF.

The V and J genes are TRBV19 and TRBJ1-1, with D possibly being TRBD1 (5 bases). The CDR3 contains 12 residues. Trimming took 11 bases from V and 7 from J, leaving 17 bases between them. Germline V CDR1 and CDR2: LNHDA, SQIVND (reference sequence). The CDR3 here is CASSAGELEAFF. The CDR3, as DNA: TGTGCCTCTTCGGCGGGGGAGCTTGAAGCTTTCTTT.

CDR3 amino acids: CASSETGGDHTGELFF. DNA for the CDR3: TGTGCCAGCAGCGAAACAGGGGGCGATCACACCGGGGAGCTGTTTTTT. This chain links TRBV7-9 with TRBJ2-2, with TRBD1 matching 9 bases. V was clipped by 5 bases and J by 3 bases; unmatched bases: 7. The CDR3 spans 16 residues. Per the germline V gene, CDR1 is SEHNR and CDR2 is FQNEAQ (reference sequence).

This clone was observed a single time. The chain links TRBV14 to TRBJ1-4; D is uncertain. CDR1 is SGHDN, CDR2 FVKESK, per germline. The CDR3 has 16 amino acids. V gave up 2 bases and J gave up 6 bases, with 16 bases separating them. As DNA, the CDR3 is TGTGCCAGCAGCCAAACGGGATCGGTCGGGGATGAAAAACTGTTTTTT. Its translation is CASSQTGSVGDEKLFF.

The J gene is TRBJ2-1, the V gene TRBV5-1, with 16 bases that match TRBD2. CDR1 and CDR2 from the germline V gene are SGHRS and YFSETQ. Trimming at V came to 4 bases and at J to 3 bases, leaving 13 bases not matched to a gene. There are 20 residues in the CDR3. The CDR3 DNA reads TGCGCCAGCAGCCCCGGTGGGGGGACTAGCGGGAGGGCCGACTACAATGAGCAGTTCTTC. This sequence encodes CASSPGGGTSGRADYNEQFF.

The V and J genes are TRBV7-3 and TRBJ1-3; D is possibly TRBD1 (5 bases). This CDR3 is built from 14 residues. Trimming removed 2 bases at V and 4 bases at J, with 9 bases between. Per germline, CDR1 SGHTA and CDR2 FQGTGA. The CDR3 spells CASSLAGPGNTIYF. The CDR3 DNA reads as TGTGCCAGCAGCTTAGCGGGGCCCGGAAACACCATATATTTT. Filled out from reference TRBV7-3 and TRBJ1-3, the complete variable domain reads GAGVSQTPSNKVTEKGKYVELRCDPISGHTALYWYRQSLGQGPEFLIYFQGTGAADDSGLPNDRFFAVRPEGSVSTLKIQRTERGDSAVYLCASSLAGPGNTIYFGEGSWLTVV.

This chain links TRBV2 with TRBJ2-2; D is unclear. The CDR3 is made up of 16 amino acids. In germline, CDR1 is SNHLY, CDR2 FYNNEI. Trimming took off 6 bases at V and 0 bases at J, with 14 bases between the two ends. The CDR3 sequence is CASSGKPPANTGELFF. As DNA, the CDR3 is TGTGCCAGCAGCGGCAAGCCCCCCGCGAACACCGGGGAGCTGTTTTTT.

The rearrangement uses TRBV27 and TRBJ2-7, with D possibly TRBD1 on 5 matching bases. Germline values: CDR1 MNHEY, CDR2 SMNVEV (reference sequence). V was cut by 3 bases and J by 3 bases, with 9 bases left in between. There are 13 residues in the CDR3. The CDR3 loop is CASSLTARYEQYF. DNA of the CDR3: TGTGCCAGCAGTTTGACAGCTCGCTACGAGCAGTACTTC.

The chain employs TRBV27 and TRBJ2-1; 10 bases are a match to TRBD2. Germline lookup yields CDR1 MNHEY and CDR2 SMNVEV (reference sequence). The length of the CDR3 is 16 residues. The V and J ends lost 4 bases and 5 bases, in that order; junction bases with no gene match: 8. CDR3 amino acids: CASSSILAGEDNEQFF. The CDR3, as DNA: TGTGCCAGCAGTTCGATCCTAGCGGGAGAGGACAATGAGCAGTTCTTC.

This chain joins TRBV29-1 and TRBJ1-1; D is possibly TRBD1 (6 bases). Germline assignment: CDR1 SQVTM and CDR2 ANQGSEA. The CDR3 has 15 amino acids. The ends were cut back, 0 bases at V and 2 bases at J, with 13 bases in the middle. The CDR3: CSVEDPGTLNTEAFF. CDR3 coding DNA: TGCAGCGTTGAAGACCCCGGGACACTAAACACTGAAGCTTTCTTT.

The V gene is TRBV27, the J gene TRBJ1-2; TRBD1 is a possible D gene (6 bases). CDR1 and CDR2 (germline): MNHEY, SMNVEV (reference sequence). Trimming cost V 6 bases and J 4 bases, with 15 bases left between them. This CDR3 has 14 amino acids. CDR3 protein: CASSRQEGIYGYTF. CDR3 DNA sequence: TGTGCCAGCAGCCGACAGGAAGGGATCTATGGCTACACCTTC.

With respect to this clone: The same CDR3 is also encoded by other DNA sequences in this sample. The chain couples TRBV15 to TRBJ1-5; a possible D gene is TRBD1 (6 bases). The V end was cut by 0 bases, the J end by 3 bases, with 9 bases between. The CDR3 consists of 15 residues. CDR1 LNHNV and CDR2 YYDKDF come from the germline V gene (reference sequence). The CDR3 region is CATSRDRGINQPQHF. The CDR3 DNA is TGTGCCACCAGCAGAGATAGGGGGATCAATCAGCCCCAGCATTTT.

The J gene is TRBJ2-1, the V gene TRBV29-1; D is ambiguous. Germline CDR1 SQVTM, CDR2 ANQGSEA. V was trimmed by 0 bases and J by 8 bases, leaving 26 bases between them. The CDR3 is made up of 18 amino acids. The CDR3 DNA is TGCAGCGTTGAAGATCTTCCGGCGGACCAAAACACCTGGGATGAGCAGTTCTTC. It encodes CSVEDLPADQNTWDEQFF.

This chain joins TRBV7-6 and TRBJ1-1; D call uncertain. The CDR3 is 14 amino acids. Trimming cost V 1 base and J 5 bases, with 11 bases left between them. The germline gives CDR1 SGHVS, CDR2 FNYEAQ. CDR3 DNA: TGTGCCAGCAGCTTAGGAACGGGTTGGACTGAAGCTTTCTTT. This codes for CASSLGTGWTEAFF.

The chain couples TRBV25-1 to TRBJ1-1; 8 positions match TRBD1. The CDR3 runs to 13 residues. CDR1 and CDR2 (germline): MGHDK, SYGVNS. J gave up 4 bases and V 8 bases, and 6 bases lay outside the gene matches. Written as DNA, the CDR3 is TGTGCCAGCTCCTGGACAGGGCGCACTGAAGCTTTCTTT. Its protein is CASSWTGRTEAFF.

The rearrangement uses TRBV7-9 and TRBJ1-2, with D perhaps TRBD1 (6 bases). V was pared by 5 bases and J by 4 bases, with 26 bases between. Germline loops: CDR1 SEHNR, CDR2 FQNEAQ (reference sequence). This CDR3 is 18 amino acids long. The CDR3 spells CASSGTLTGGKGFYGYTF. CDR3 nucleotides: TGTGCCAGCAGCGGAACGCTTACTGGGGGCAAGGGTTTCTATGGCTACACCTTC.

The rearrangement links TRBV19 to TRBJ1-1; TRBD1 matches 11 bases. V shed 8 bases and J 4 bases; nucleotides not matched to a gene: 9. There are 15 residues in the CDR3. Per germline, CDR1 LNHDA and CDR2 SQIVND (reference sequence). The CDR3 region is CASWDRGKGSTEAFF. CDR3 sequence (DNA): TGTGCCAGTTGGGACAGGGGGAAGGGTAGCACTGAAGCTTTCTTT.